This passage covers 32 T cell receptor beta chains from one sample sequenced in a study of blood T cell repertoires in COVID-19. Profiled with immunoSEQ multiplex PCR; TCRdb holds only in-frame clones, not every one. The sample holds under 350,000 clones, approximately 85% seen once. The sequenced material came from peripheral blood. All receptors come from a woman between 70 and 85 years old with acute or convalescent COVID-19.

This chain joins TRBV7-9 and TRBJ2-5; D is undetermined. Trimming shortened V by 3 bases and J by 3 bases, and 5 bases separated the two germline ends. Germline-derived CDR1 and CDR2 are SEHNR and FQNEAQ (reference sequence). This CDR3 contains 12 residues. The CDR3 here is CASSLAKETQYF. The CDR3 DNA follows: TGTGCCAGCAGCTTGGCAAAAGAGACCCAGTACTTC.

In this sample, this clone turned up a few times. The CDR3 protein is CASRRQGTWNSPLHF. CDR3 in DNA: TGTGCCAGCAGGCGACAGGGGACTTGGAATTCACCCCTCCACTTT. The chain is built from TRBV6-5 and TRBJ1-6, with 8 positions matching TRBD1. Looked up from germline, CDR1 is MNHEY and CDR2 is SVGAGI. This CDR3 is built from 15 residues. After removal of 6 bases from V and 7 bases from J, the junction contained 8 bases not matched to a gene.

The chain carries TRBV20-1 and TRBJ2-3, with 10 bases fitting TRBD2. V lost 6 bases to trimming and J lost 3 bases; unmatched junction nucleotides: 12. The CDR3 sequence is 16 residues long. Germline CDR1 DFQATT, CDR2 SNEGSKA (reference sequence). The CDR3 reads CSASKVQRGGTDTQYF. The CDR3 nucleotides read TGCAGTGCCAGTAAAGTTCAGCGGGGGGGGACAGATACGCAGTATTTT.

The gene calls are TRBV29-1 and TRBJ2-1; 9 bases are shared with TRBD1. This CDR3 has 14 amino acids. V was clipped by 6 bases and J by 7 bases; unmatched bases: 10. Germline V lookup: CDR1 SQVTM, CDR2 ANQGSEA. The CDR3 bases are TGCAGCGTATCCGCCGGGACAGGGCGGAATGAGCAGTTCTTC. It translates to CSVSAGTGRNEQFF.

The J gene is TRBJ2-5, the V gene TRBV5-4; maybe TRBD2 (6 bases). V gave up 4 bases and J gave up 5 bases, with 15 bases separating them. The length of the CDR3 is 14 residues. The germline gives CDR1 SGHNT, CDR2 YYREEE (reference sequence). The DNA for the CDR3 is TGTGCCAGCAGCCGCACGGGAGAGTACGAGACCCAGTACTTC. It codes for CASSRTGEYETQYF.

The chain employs TRBV7-2 and TRBJ1-5; tentative D call: TRBD1 (6 bases). The CDR3 is 12 residues long. CDR1 and CDR2 from the germline V gene are SGHTA and FQGNSA. Trimming removed 5 bases from V and 11 bases from J, with 13 bases in between. Written as DNA, the CDR3 is TGTGCCAGCAGCGACAGGTTCGGGTCCCAGCATTTT. Its translation: CASSDRFGSQHF.

This clone was counted only a few times. The chain employs TRBV6-5 and TRBJ1-2; tentative D call: TRBD1 (5 bases). V lost 4 bases and J 7 bases, leaving 16 bases between the germline ends. The CDR3 extends over 14 amino acids. Germline V CDR1 and CDR2: MNHEY, SVGAGI. CDR3 amino acids: CASSSGGNLAGYTF. DNA for the CDR3: TGTGCCAGCAGTTCGGGGGGGAACCTTGCTGGCTACACCTTC.

The chain joins TRBV13 to TRBJ2-2; possibly TRBD2 for D (6 bases). The CDR3 length is 14 residues. The V and J ends lost 5 bases and 2 bases respectively, with 9 bases between them. Looked up from germline, CDR1 is PRHDT and CDR2 is FYEKMQ (reference sequence). The CDR3 sequence: CASSRGENTGELFF. CDR3 DNA sequence: TGTGCCAGCAGCCGCGGGGAAAACACCGGGGAGCTGTTTTTT.

The V call is TRBV19, the J call TRBJ2-2; D uncertain. The CDR3 runs 16 residues. The germline gives CDR1 LNHDA, CDR2 SQIVND (reference sequence). V gave up 3 bases and J gave up 0 bases, with 11 bases separating them. The CDR3 sequence: CASSMFTTSNTGELFF. In DNA form, the CDR3 reads TGTGCCAGTAGTATGTTCACTACCTCGAACACCGGGGAGCTGTTTTTT. The full variable domain, completed using reference TRBV19 and TRBJ2-2, is DGGITQSPKYLFRKEGQNVTLSCEQNLNHDAMYWYRQDPGQGLRLIYYSQIVNDFQKGDIAEGYSVSREKKESFPLTVTSAQKNPTAFYLCASSMFTTSNTGELFFGEGSRLTVL.

The chain joins TRBV3-1 (or the pseudogene TRBV3-2) to TRBJ1-1; 7 bases fit TRBD1. Germline lookup yields CDR1 LGHDT and CDR2 YNNKEL (reference sequence). V lost 6 bases, J lost 0 bases, and 4 bases stayed unmatched. This CDR3 has 14 amino acids. In nucleotides, the CDR3 is TGTGCCAGCAGAAGACAGGGCGTGAACACTGAAGCTTTCTTT. Protein product: CASRRQGVNTEAFF.

This clone appeared a single time. The CDR3 nucleotides are TGTGCCAGCAGCTCCGCGCGGGGGGGCTCTGGTGAGCAGTTCTTC. Protein: CASSSARGGSGEQFF. This sequence joins TRBV5-4 and TRBJ2-1; TRBD2 agrees at 9 bases. The CDR3 is 15 amino acids. Per germline, CDR1 SGHNT and CDR2 YYREEE (reference sequence). Trimming removed 3 bases from V and 9 bases from J; junction bases left unmatched: 10. Looking up the rest from reference TRBV5-4 and TRBJ2-1 gives the full variable domain: ETGVTQSPTHLIKTRGQQVTLRCSSQSGHNTVSWYQQALGQGPQFIFQYYREEENGRGNFPPRFSGLQFPNYSSELNVNALELDDSALYLCASSSARGGSGEQFFGPGTRLTVL.

The chain joins TRBV7-9 to TRBJ1-2; D is ambiguous. The germline V and J ends were trimmed by 5 bases and 4 bases, with 11 bases remaining between them. Germline V gene lookup returns CDR1 SEHNR and CDR2 FQNEAQ (reference sequence). There are 13 residues in the CDR3. DNA for the CDR3: TGTGCCAGCAGCACGGAGGGCGGCTATGGCTACACCTTC. Translated: CASSTEGGYGYTF.

The CDR3 sequence: CASSPAPGGVRGNQPQHF. For the CDR3, the DNA is TGTGCCAGCTCACCGGCCCCAGGAGGTGTTCGTGGCAATCAGCCCCAGCATTTT. This chain uses TRBV18 with TRBJ1-5; D gene ambiguous. The CDR3 covers 18 residues. Trimming left V 3 bases short and J 2 bases short, with 20 bases between. CDR1 is KGHSH and CDR2 is LQKENI in the germline V gene.

The rearrangement links TRBV29-1 to TRBJ1-2; 7 bases align to TRBD1. The V segment lost 6 bases and the J segment 4 bases; nucleotides outside the gene matches: 11. Germline CDR1 is SQVTM and CDR2 is ANQGSEA. The CDR3 runs to 14 residues. The CDR3 sequence is CSVGGAKGGYGYTF. CDR3 DNA: TGCAGCGTAGGGGGCGCGAAGGGCGGCTATGGCTACACCTTC.

The genes are TRBV4-1 and TRBJ1-6; D is possibly TRBD1 (5 bases). Trimming cost V 3 bases and J 6 bases, with 12 bases left between them. The CDR3 is 15 residues long. The germline gives CDR1 MGHRA, CDR2 YSYEKL. CDR3 region: CASSHPTAPNSPLHF. The DNA for the CDR3 is TGCGCCAGCAGCCACCCGACAGCTCCTAATTCACCCCTCCACTTT.

The V gene is TRBV5-6, the J gene TRBJ2-1; 11 nucleotides match TRBD2. V lost 4 bases, J lost 6 bases, and 9 bases stayed unmatched. From germline, CDR1 is SGHDT and CDR2 YYEEEE. This CDR3 spans 16 amino acids. The CDR3 DNA sequence: TGTGCCAGCAGCCGAATAACGACTAGCGGGGCCAATGAGCAGTTCTTC. Protein product: CASSRITTSGANEQFF.

V is TRBV2 and J is TRBJ2-1; the D is unclear. With 3 bases removed from V and 3 bases from J, the gap between germline ends came to 3 bases. Per germline, CDR1 SNHLY and CDR2 FYNNEI. The CDR3 extends over 12 amino acids. The CDR3 region is CASSDRYNEQFF. CDR3 sequence (DNA): TGTGCCAGCAGTGACCGCTACAATGAGCAGTTCTTC.

This chain links TRBV18 with TRBJ1-1; D gene unclear. The CDR3 is made up of 16 amino acids. The ends were cut back, 3 bases at V and 1 base at J, with 15 bases in the middle. Germline-derived CDR1 and CDR2 are KGHSH and LQKENI. CDR3 region: CASSPPPPTRNTEAFF. The DNA of the CDR3 is TGTGCCAGCTCACCCCCACCCCCGACAAGGAACACTGAAGCTTTCTTT.

The chain couples TRBV7-9 to TRBJ2-3, with D unclear. The CDR3 runs to 13 residues. CDR1 is SEHNR, CDR2 FQNEAQ, per germline (reference sequence). V was shortened by 4 bases and J by 2 bases, with 7 bases between the two germline ends. The DNA of the CDR3 is TGTGCCAGCAGCTGGAGTCACACAGATACGCAGTATTTT. It yields the protein CASSWSHTDTQYF.

This chain uses TRBV6-2 or TRBV6-3 with TRBJ1-5; no firm D call. The ends were cut back, 5 bases at V and 0 bases at J, with 20 bases in the middle. The CDR3 is made up of 18 amino acids. Germline V gene data show CDR1 as MNHEY and CDR2 as SVGEGT. CDR3 loop: CASSPREAAKYSNQPQHF. The CDR3 coding sequence is TGTGCCAGCAGTCCGAGGGAAGCAGCCAAATATAGCAATCAGCCCCAGCATTTT.

The V and J genes are TRBV7-9 and TRBJ2-1; 8 bases are a match to TRBD1. Germline V gives CDR1 SEHNR, CDR2 FQNEAQ (reference sequence). Losses at the gene ends were 3 bases for V and 13 bases for J; bases not matched to a gene: 17. This CDR3 region has 16 residues. CDR3 bases: TGTGCCAGCAGCTTTGTGGCAGGGGGCCCAAACATAGTTCAGTTCTTC. Its translation: CASSFVAGGPNIVQFF.

The chain recombines TRBV29-1 with TRBJ2-1; D possibly corresponds to TRBD2 (5 bases). The germline V gene has CDR1 SQVTM and CDR2 ANQGSEA. This CDR3 spans 12 amino acids. Trimming removed 5 bases from V and 9 bases from J, with 14 bases in between. In nucleotides, the CDR3 is TGCAGCGTTCGGTCTAGCAGCACTGAGCAGTTCTTC. Amino acid sequence: CSVRSSSTEQFF.

This CDR3 is CASSPDRVVNYGYTF. The CDR3 DNA reads TGTGCCAGCTCACCGGACAGGGTAGTGAACTATGGCTACACCTTC. This chain uses TRBV18 with TRBJ1-2; 8 bases are shared with TRBD1. V lost 3 bases, J lost 2 bases, and 5 bases stayed unmatched. The V gene's germline CDR1 is KGHSH and CDR2 LQKENI. The CDR3 contains 15 residues.

The chain combines TRBV19 with TRBJ1-4, with a tentative D call TRBD1 (5 bases). Trimming shortened V by 4 bases and J by 4 bases, and 19 bases separated the two germline ends. Germline V gives CDR1 LNHDA, CDR2 SQIVND (reference sequence). This CDR3 is built from 17 residues. CDR3 sequence reads: CASSRGRRGSNNEKLFF. The CDR3 DNA follows: TGTGCCAGTAGTAGAGGGAGGAGGGGCAGCAATAATGAAAAACTGTTTTTT. Full variable domain (missing parts from reference TRBV19 and TRBJ1-4): DGGITQSPKYLFRKEGQNVTLSCEQNLNHDAMYWYRQDPGQGLRLIYYSQIVNDFQKGDIAEGYSVSREKKESFPLTVTSAQKNPTAFYLCASSRGRRGSNNEKLFFGSGTQLSVL.

This chain uses TRBV4-1 with TRBJ2-1, with unresolved D. V was pared by 4 bases and J by 6 bases, with 19 bases between. CDR3 length: 16 amino acids. CDR1 and CDR2 (germline): MGHRA, YSYEKL. CDR3 loop: CASSPAAERLLNEQFF. The CDR3 coding sequence is TGCGCCAGCAGCCCAGCCGCAGAGCGCCTCCTCAATGAGCAGTTCTTC.

This clone has more than one count but fewer than ten. The CDR3: CASSPRLSSGNTIYF. The CDR3 region has the DNA TGTGCCAGCAGTCCCCGACTGAGCTCTGGAAACACCATATATTTT. The chain recombines TRBV25-1 with TRBJ1-3, with D hard to call. Germline loops: CDR1 MGHDK, CDR2 SYGVNS. This CDR3 is 15 amino acids long. V lost 5 bases to trimming and J lost 0 bases, with 11 bases between them.

The rearrangement links TRBV27 to TRBJ2-3; possible D gene TRBD2, 5 bases. The CDR3 is 17 amino acids. CDR1 is MNHEY, CDR2 SMNVEV, per germline (reference sequence). The germline V and J ends were trimmed by 5 bases and 0 bases, with 18 bases remaining between them. The CDR3 is CASSPIRLASSTDTQYF. In DNA, the CDR3 is TGTGCCAGCAGTCCAATAAGGCTAGCCTCTAGCACAGATACGCAGTATTTT.

This chain links TRBV2 with TRBJ1-2; 8 nucleotides agree with TRBD1. This CDR3 is 15 amino acids long. CDR1 and CDR2 (germline): SNHLY, FYNNEI. The junction had 10 bases not matched to a gene; V was cut back by 4 bases and J by 6 bases. The CDR3 DNA reads as TGTGCCAGCAGTGTCGGGGCAGGGGGCATCGATGGCTACACCTTC. This codes for CASSVGAGGIDGYTF.

The chain couples TRBV7-2 to TRBJ2-1, with 12 bases lining up with TRBD1. This CDR3 is built from 15 residues. Unmatched junction bases numbered 5, after V lost 4 bases and J lost 7 bases. Germline V CDR1 and CDR2: SGHTA, FQGNSA. CDR3 sequence: CASSSGTGGKNEQFF. In DNA form, the CDR3 reads TGTGCCAGCAGCTCCGGGACAGGGGGCAAGAATGAGCAGTTCTTC.

The CDR3 DNA reads as TGTGCCAGCAGCTCTACGACTGCCCGGAATGAGCAGTTCTTC. Amino acids: CASSSTTARNEQFF. The V gene is TRBV11-2, the J gene TRBJ2-1; D gene unclear. V shed 4 bases and J shed 7 bases, with 14 bases lying between them. This CDR3 has 14 amino acids. The germline V gene has CDR1 SGHAT and CDR2 FQNNGV.

The chain links TRBV5-1 to TRBJ1-1, with no clear D. CDR1 is SGHRS and CDR2 is YFSETQ in the germline V gene. V lost 2 bases, J lost 0 bases, and 5 bases lay in between. The CDR3 is 13 amino acids. The CDR3 loop is CASSLQMNTEAFF. The CDR3 DNA reads as TGCGCCAGCAGCTTACAGATGAACACTGAAGCTTTCTTT.

CDR3: CASSVDHGNSPLHF. The DNA for the CDR3 is TGTGCCAGCAGTGTAGACCACGGGAATTCACCCCTCCACTTT. V is TRBV2 and J is TRBJ1-6; the D is unclear. The CDR3 is 14 amino acids. With 4 bases removed from V and 7 bases from J, the gap between germline ends came to 11 bases. CDR1 and CDR2 (germline): SNHLY, FYNNEI.